The subject of this entry is one T cell receptor (beta chain). What it binds is unknown. Alongside a J-beta primer mix, a sample-barcoded 5' primer served in a second PCR lasting about 7 to 12 cycles. Samples each returned at least 2.5 million CDR3-containing paired-end reads. TCRdb called the 5' RACE reads again in MiXCR, with one record for every CDR3 protein. This table has over a million distinct CDR3 sequences, more than 35% appearing once. CDR3 length equals 16 residues. Germline V gene data show CDR1 as LGHNT and CDR2 as FRNRAP. With V trimmed by 6 bases and J by 3 bases, 9 bases remained unmatched. This record comes from a study of blood T cells in healthy people across ages. Findings and caveats of the study: Among long-lived donors, naive CD4+ cells were more numerous and diversity higher than in aged donors.

Drawing of peripheral blood yielded about 9.8 milliliters from each donor. RNA extraction gave at least 5.5 micrograms of total RNA per sample. The sample was blood. This receptor was obtained from an older woman in good health. The V and J genes are TRBV12-5 and TRBJ2-5, with 11 positions matching TRBD2. CDR3 protein: CASGPGLAGSKETQYF. CDR3 DNA: TGTGCTAGTGGCCCCGGACTAGCGGGCTCCAAAGAGACCCAGTACTTC.